Listed here are 5 T cell receptor beta chains from one sample, sequenced in a study of vaccination and CD4 T cells after COVID-19. Treatment: roughly ten-day PBMC culture with coronavirus spike peptide pools or control peptides (ViraFEST assay). Researchers used the Oncomine TCR Beta short-read assay to sequence DNA from cultured CD4+ T cells. TCRdb re-called the PCR reads through MiXCR, storing one row per CDR3 protein. The sample contains around 15,000 distinct CDR3 sequences, approximately 55% of which appear only once. No antigen has been identified for these receptors. Source material: CD4+ T cells from blood, cultured in vitro. The source is a human donor who had recovered from COVID-19.

This clonotype was picked up a small number of times. The chain is built from TRBV7-9 and TRBJ1-5, with 8 bases aligning to TRBD1. The trim removed 5 bases at V and 2 bases at J, leaving 2 bases unmatched. The CDR3 is made up of 14 amino acids. Germline CDR1 and CDR2: SEHNR and FQNEAQ (reference sequence). The CDR3 region is CASSPQGGNQPQHF. The CDR3 DNA reads TGTGCCAGCAGCCCACAGGGGGGCAATCAGCCCCAGCATTTT.

The DNA for the CDR3 is TGTGCCAGCAGGGTAGGGTCCAGCGGGACCACCGGGGAGCTGTTTTTT. Translating it yields CASRVGSSGTTGELFF. The V gene is TRBV28, the J gene TRBJ2-2, with 7 positions matching TRBD2. This CDR3 has 16 residues. Losses at the gene ends were 6 bases for V and 4 bases for J; bases not matched to a gene: 11. From germline, CDR1 is MDHEN and CDR2 SYDVKM.

This chain uses TRBV11-3 with TRBJ2-7; 9 bases map to TRBD1. The J segment lost 2 bases and the V segment lost 4 bases, leaving 6 bases of the junction unmatched. CDR1 and CDR2 from the germline V gene are SGHNT and YENEEA. The CDR3 extends over 15 amino acids. CDR3 amino acids: CASSSQQGAPYEQYF. In nucleotides, the CDR3 is TGTGCCAGCAGCTCCCAACAGGGGGCCCCCTACGAGCAGTACTTC.

The chain has TRBV20-1 and TRBJ1-1; D is unclear. The CDR3 extends over 14 amino acids. Looked up from germline, CDR1 is DFQATT and CDR2 is SNEGSKA (reference sequence). V lost 0 bases and J lost 0, with 8 bases in between. The CDR3 DNA is TGCAGTGCTAGAGAGGGCAGTCTGAACACTGAAGCTTTCTTT. This sequence encodes CSAREGSLNTEAFF.

The CDR3 reads CASSPTTGGFAETQYF. In DNA form, the CDR3 reads TGTGCCAGCAGCCCAACCACAGGGGGGTTTGCGGAGACCCAGTACTTC. The V and J genes are TRBV28 and TRBJ2-5; TRBD1 agrees at 8 bases. The germline V gene encodes CDR1 MDHEN and CDR2 SYDVKM. The J segment lost 5 bases and the V segment lost 6 bases, leaving 14 bases of the junction unmatched. The CDR3 totals 16 residues.